These 29 T cell receptor beta chains were all obtained from the same sample, sequenced in a study of CD8 T cells in Susac syndrome. RNA totalling about 0.5 to 1 ug underwent reverse transcription with random hexamers. TCRdb reanalysed the immunoSEQ multiplex PCR reads using MiXCR and keeps one entry per CDR3 protein. The sample contains about 280,000 distinct CDR3 sequences, roughly 85% of which appear only once. Input material: CD8+ T cells from PBMCs. These TCRs come from a human donor with multiple sclerosis.

On this clonotype itself: One end of the junction fails to match germline, which may point to a read error. The chain has TRBV12-3 or TRBV12-4 and TRBJ2-3; 7 nucleotides match TRBD2. This CDR3 is built from 17 residues. The CDR3 DNA reads as TGTGCCAGCAGTTTAATGGTGGGAGGGCCGTCGACAGATACGCAGTGTTTT. The encoded protein is CASSLMVGGPSTDTQCF.

The rearrangement joins TRBV12-3 or TRBV12-4 to TRBJ2-7, with 10 bases matching TRBD2. The J segment lost 4 bases and the V segment lost 3 bases, leaving 6 bases of the junction unmatched. The CDR3 is 15 amino acids. The CDR3 reads CASSFGLAEKYEQYF. CDR3 sequence (DNA): TGTGCCAGCAGTTTTGGACTAGCGGAGAAGTACGAGCAGTACTTC.

V is TRBV5-4 and J is TRBJ2-3; the D is unclear. The CDR3 runs to 15 residues. The V gene lost 0 bases and the J gene lost 0 bases, with 8 bases spanning the gap. Germline V lookup: CDR1 SGHNT, CDR2 YYREEE (reference sequence). CDR3 region: CASSLDLGSTDTQYF. For the CDR3, the DNA is TGTGCCAGCAGCTTGGATCTAGGGAGCACAGATACGCAGTATTTT.

The V call is TRBV21-1, the J call TRBJ2-1; the listed D gene, TRBD2, was not tested against the DNA. TRBV21-1 is flagged as a pseudogene. The CDR3 length is 17 residues. CDR3 bases: TGTGCCAGCAGTTCGACTAGCGGGAGTTTCTCCTACAATGAGCAGTTCTTC. Translated: CASSSTSGSFSYNEQFF.

This chain links TRBV3-1 with TRBJ1-5; D remains ambiguous. Trimming took 1 base from V and 0 from J, leaving 7 bases between them. Germline lookup yields CDR1 LGHDT and CDR2 YNNKEL (reference sequence). The CDR3 has 15 residues. The CDR3 coding sequence is TGTGCCAGCAGCCAAGGTCGCTATAGCAATCAGCCCCAGCATTTT. As protein: CASSQGRYSNQPQHF.

The CDR3 here is CASSSSGRAREQYF. CDR3 sequence (DNA): TGTGCCAGCAGTTCGAGCGGGAGGGCCCGCGAGCAGTACTTC. The V call is TRBV6-5, the J call TRBJ2-7, with 10 positions matching TRBD2. The CDR3 extends over 14 amino acids. Looked up from germline, CDR1 is MNHEY and CDR2 is SVGAGI. With V trimmed by 4 bases and J by 6 bases, 6 bases remained unmatched.

The chain couples TRBV7-8 to TRBJ2-1; weak D call: TRBD1 (7 bases). With 1 base removed from V and 15 bases from J, the gap between germline ends came to 16 bases. Germline V gene data show CDR1 as SGHVS and CDR2 as FQNEAQ. The CDR3 has 13 amino acids. The DNA for the CDR3 is TGTGCCAGCAGCTTAGGGAGGGGGACAGCCCCGTTCTTC. Residues: CASSLGRGTAPFF.

The chain has TRBV9 and TRBJ2-3, with D perhaps assigned TRBD1 or TRBD2 (5 bases each). The length of the CDR3 is 17 residues. Trimming stripped 4 bases from V and 8 bases from J, with 26 bases between. Germline V CDR1 and CDR2: SGDLS, YYNGEE. DNA for the CDR3: TGTGCCAGCAGCCCCCCACCGGGACCCTCGTTTCACGGTACGCAGTATTTT. Translating gives CASSPPPGPSFHGTQYF.

The sample holds one count of this clonotype. The genes are TRBV6-5 and TRBJ2-7; D unclear. V lost 0 bases to trimming and J lost 10 bases, with 19 bases between them. This CDR3 region has 15 residues. Germline CDR1 is MNHEY and CDR2 is SVGAGI. Here the CDR3 reads CASSYSSYRVALQYF. The CDR3 nucleotides are TGTGCCAGCAGTTACTCGAGCTACCGCGTCGCCCTTCAGTACTTC.

V gene TRBV18 combines with J gene TRBJ1-1; no definite D call. Germline CDR1 KGHSH, CDR2 LQKENI. Trimming removed 6 bases from V and 3 bases from J, with 14 bases in between. This CDR3 comprises 14 residues. CDR3 DNA: TGTGCCAGCTCCCGACCGGGGAAGGACACTGAAGCTTTCTTT. Its protein product is CASSRPGKDTEAFF.

A single count supports this clonotype. At one end the junction does not follow the germline gene, possibly because of a read error. This chain joins TRBV7-9 and TRBJ2-6, with TRBD2 matching over 11 bases. Germline values: CDR1 SEHNR, CDR2 FQNEAQ (reference sequence). This CDR3 is built from 18 residues. CDR3 loop: CASRLAGGTISGANVLTF. In DNA form, the CDR3 reads TGTGCCAGCAGGTTAGCGGGAGGGACCATCTCTGGGGCCAACGTCCTGACTTTC.

The chain joins TRBV9 to TRBJ1-1, with 10 bases lining up with TRBD1. CDR3 length: 16 amino acids. Germline assignment: CDR1 SGDLS and CDR2 YYNGEE. The V gene end was trimmed by 2 bases and the J gene end by 7 bases; junction bases not matched to a gene: 11. CDR3 nucleotide sequence: TGTGCCAGCAGCGTGCACCGGGACAGGGGAGATGGTGAAGCTTTCTTT. This codes for CASSVHRDRGDGEAFF.

V is TRBV28 and J is TRBJ1-1; 9 bases agree with TRBD1. CDR1 and CDR2 (germline): MDHEN, SYDVKM. Losses at the gene ends were 3 bases for V and 3 bases for J; bases not matched to a gene: 8. This CDR3 is built from 16 residues. The CDR3 here is CASSFGTGLADTEAFF. In DNA form, the CDR3 reads TGTGCCAGCAGTTTCGGGACAGGGTTGGCGGACACTGAAGCTTTCTTT.

The sample holds a few counts of this clonotype. The rearrangement joins TRBV7-9 to TRBJ2-7; the D is unclear. Germline V CDR1 and CDR2: SEHNR, FQNEAQ (reference sequence). The CDR3 extends over 13 amino acids. V was pared by 4 bases and J by 4 bases, with 11 bases between. Here the CDR3 reads CASSSEPVYEQYF. Written as DNA, the CDR3 is TGTGCCAGCAGCTCAGAACCAGTTTACGAGCAGTACTTC.

The V call is TRBV2, the J call TRBJ2-7; TRBD1 matches 7 bases. The CDR3 totals 12 residues. The germline V gene encodes CDR1 SNHLY and CDR2 FYNNEI. Germline trimming cut 10 bases from V and 0 bases from J; bases unmatched to any gene: 3. CDR3: CANRDSSYEQYF. The CDR3, as DNA: TGTGCCAACCGGGACAGCTCCTACGAGCAGTACTTC.

The chain joins TRBV19 to TRBJ2-4; D possibly uses TRBD1 or TRBD2 (6 bases each). Trimming removed 4 bases from V and 1 base from J, with 20 bases in between. The CDR3 sequence is 18 residues long. The germline V gene encodes CDR1 LNHDA and CDR2 SQIVND (reference sequence). CDR3 region: CASSRSFGGDLAKNIQYF. The DNA for the CDR3 is TGTGCCAGTAGTAGGAGTTTCGGGGGCGACCTTGCCAAAAACATTCAGTACTTC.

This chain connects TRBV30 to TRBJ1-5; D remains ambiguous. The CDR3 loop spans 10 amino acids. CDR1 and CDR2 from the germline V gene are GTSNPN and SVGIG (reference sequence). The V end was cut by 6 bases, the J end by 8 bases, with 8 bases between. The CDR3, as DNA: TGTGCCTGTGCAAGGAAGCCCCAGCATTTT. It codes for CACARKPQHF.

The rearrangement joins TRBV10-2 to TRBJ1-2; possible D gene TRBD1, 5 bases. V shed 8 bases and J shed 4 bases, with 8 bases lying between them. CDR3 length: 11 amino acids. CDR1 and CDR2 (germline): WSHSY, SAAADI. The CDR3 spells CASGGGYGYTF. For the CDR3, the DNA is TGCGCCAGCGGGGGGGGCTATGGCTACACCTTC.

In this sample, this clonotype turned up once. This chain uses TRBV4-1 with TRBJ2-3; D uncertain. Trimming removed 1 base from V and 1 base from J, with 3 bases in between. CDR3 length: 13 amino acids. In germline, CDR1 is MGHRA, CDR2 YSYEKL. CDR3 loop: CASSQVGTDTQYF. CDR3 DNA sequence: TGCGCCAGCAGCCAAGTTGGCACAGATACGCAGTATTTT.

The rearrangement links TRBV20-1 to TRBJ2-7; D assignment may be TRBD1 or TRBD2 (5 bases each). The length of the CDR3 is 14 residues. Germline V gene lookup returns CDR1 DFQATT and CDR2 SNEGSKA (reference sequence). The V and J ends lost 4 bases and 3 bases respectively, with 16 bases between them. The CDR3 protein is CSATGTATRYEQYF. The CDR3, as DNA: TGCAGTGCTACCGGGACCGCAACCCGCTACGAGCAGTACTTC.

This chain joins TRBV24-1 and TRBJ1-2, with TRBD1 identical over 7 bases. Germline CDR1 is KGHDR and CDR2 is SFDVKD. The trim removed 12 bases at V and 0 bases at J, leaving 12 bases unmatched. The CDR3 length is 15 residues. Written as DNA, the CDR3 is TGTGCCGTTCAAGGAGGGGGCCATCCTAACTATGGCTACACCTTC. As protein: CAVQGGGHPNYGYTF.

The chain couples TRBV30 to TRBJ1-1; D unresolved. Per germline, CDR1 GTSNPN and CDR2 SVGIG (reference sequence). With 0 bases removed from V and 2 bases from J, the gap between germline ends came to 7 bases. This CDR3 is 13 amino acids long. This chain's CDR3 is CAWSVVRNTEAFF. For the CDR3, the DNA is TGTGCCTGGAGTGTAGTCAGAAACACTGAAGCTTTCTTT.

Concerning this clonotype itself: Germline and junction disagree at one end, which may indicate a read error. The chain carries TRBV3-1 and TRBJ1-2; D gene uncertain. There are 15 residues in the CDR3. Germline lookup yields CDR1 LGHDT and CDR2 YNNKEL (reference sequence). DNA for the CDR3: TGTGCCAGCAGCCAAGATGGGTCGGCAGACTATGGCTGCACCTTC. Its protein product is CASSQDGSADYGCTF.

The chain uses TRBV7-3 and TRBJ2-1; TRBD1 agrees at 7 bases. With 2 bases clipped from V and 0 bases from J, the junction kept 19 bases outside the gene matches. CDR1 is SGHTA and CDR2 is FQGTGA in the germline V gene. The CDR3 covers 21 residues. The CDR3 loop reads CASSLSPSKGQHYLSYNEQFF. The CDR3 DNA follows: TGTGCCAGCAGCTTATCCCCTTCAAAGGGACAGCACTATCTCTCCTACAATGAGCAGTTCTTC.

The chain recombines TRBV12-3 or TRBV12-4 with TRBJ2-2, with D possibly TRBD1 on 5 matching bases. V lost 0 bases to trimming and J lost 7 bases, with 9 bases between them. The CDR3 consists of 14 residues. The CDR3 protein is CASSLAGAGGELFF. Written as DNA, the CDR3 is TGTGCCAGCAGTTTAGCAGGGGCCGGCGGGGAGCTGTTTTTT.

The genes are TRBV2 and TRBJ2-1, with D possibly TRBD2 on 5 matching bases. The CDR3 totals 13 residues. V was pared by 1 base and J by 6 bases, with 7 bases between. Per the germline V gene, CDR1 is SNHLY and CDR2 is FYNNEI. The CDR3: CASSEGTLNEQFF. The CDR3 coding sequence is TGTGCCAGCAGTGAAGGGACTCTCAATGAGCAGTTCTTC.

This chain connects TRBV27 to TRBJ2-1; 7 bases map to TRBD2. The germline CDR1 and CDR2 sequences are MNHEY and SMNVEV (reference sequence). This CDR3 has 13 residues. Unmatched junction bases numbered 5, after V lost 3 bases and J lost 9 bases. In DNA, the CDR3 is TGTGCCAGCAGTTTTGGGAGGGCTAGTGAGCAGTTCTTC. Its translation: CASSFGRASEQFF.

The CDR3 loop reads CASRRVAFF. The CDR3 nucleotides are TGCGCCAGCAGGAGAGTGGCTTTCTTT. The chain employs TRBV23-1 and TRBJ1-1; D gene uncertain. TRBV23-1 is noted as an ORF with a role that remains uncertain. The CDR3 is made up of 9 amino acids. V lost 6 bases to trimming and J lost 11 bases, with 7 bases between them.

The rearrangement links TRBV14 to TRBJ2-3, with 12 bases lining up with TRBD2. The CDR3 is 16 residues long. V gave up 1 base and J gave up 5 bases; unmatched junction bases: 4. Germline CDR1 reads SGHDN; CDR2 reads FVKESK. In DNA form, the CDR3 reads TGTGCCAGCAGCCAAGCTAGCGGGAGGGCCGTAGATACGCAGTATTTT. It is translated as CASSQASGRAVDTQYF.